This TCR beta chain was sequenced in a study of shared clonotypes between healthy human individuals. The study, taken as a whole, reports: Clonotypes shared by all four sorted-subset donors had higher generation probabilities than non-shared clonotypes.

The trim removed 5 bases at V and 10 bases at J, leaving 9 bases unmatched. Per the germline V gene, CDR1 is SGHAT and CDR2 is FQNNGV. The CDR3 contains 15 residues. Researchers partitioned CD4+ cells into CD45RA+ naive and CD45RA-negative memory subsets. TCRdb's table, derived via immunoSEQ multiplex PCR, lists solely in-frame clones and lacks some. Seen here are around 2.5 million clones, 80% to 95% observed once, and the top ten hold approximately 0.36%. In regard to this clone: No antigen is known for it.

This sequence was found in a man aged 18 to 35 in good health. Some clones in this sample may be carry-over from other donors' samples. This chain uses TRBV11-2 with TRBJ1-6; TRBD1 matches 9 bases. The sample consisted of naive CD4+ T cells from PBMCs. Noted subset: CD45RA+ positively selected. For the CDR3, the DNA is TGTGCCAGCAGCCCCCGCCGGACAGGGGTATCACCCCTCCACTTT. It yields the protein CASSPRRTGVSPLHF. The entire variable domain, with the rest obtained from reference TRBV11-2 and TRBJ1-6, is as follows: EAGVAQSPRYKIIEKRQSVAFWCNPISGHATLYWYQQILGQGPKLLIQFQNNGVVDDSQLPKDRFSAERLKGVDSTLKIQPAKLEDSAVYLCASSPRRTGVSPLHFGNGTRLTVT.